Shown below are 10 T cell receptor beta chains from a single sample sequenced in a study of T cells after yellow fever vaccination. TCRdb used MiXCR to reprocess the 5' RACE reads, holding one entry per CDR3 protein. The sample lists more than 95,000 distinct CDR3 sequences; under 9% were seen once. The material was CD8+ T cells sorted from PBMCs, obtained on the day of the yellow fever booster vaccination. The receptors were gathered from a man younger than 35 who received the YFV17D yellow fever vaccine.

The rearrangement uses TRBV6-6 and TRBJ2-5; tentative D call: TRBD1 (6 bases). Germline V gene sequence: CDR1 MNHNY, CDR2 SVGAGI (reference sequence). Trimming stripped 0 bases from V and 3 bases from J, with 14 bases between. This CDR3 has 16 residues. Written as DNA, the CDR3 is TGTGCCAGCAGTTACTCTTCACAGGGTTTTAAAGAGACCCAGTACTTC. Residues: CASSYSSQGFKETQYF.

The rearrangement uses TRBV12-3 or TRBV12-4 and TRBJ2-1; D gene uncertain. The CDR3 spans 12 residues. Trimming removed 1 base at V and 9 bases at J, with 7 bases between. The CDR3 sequence is CASSLGVGEQFF. CDR3 in DNA: TGTGCCAGCAGTTTAGGGGTCGGTGAGCAGTTCTTC.

This clonotype was detected many times. The chain joins TRBV29-1 to TRBJ1-1, with 9 bases aligning to TRBD1. J gave up 0 bases and V 2 bases, and 1 base lay outside the gene matches. This CDR3 is 14 amino acids long. Germline assignment: CDR1 SQVTM and CDR2 ANQGSEA. In nucleotides, the CDR3 is TGCAGCGTTGAAAGGACAGGGGTGAACACTGAAGCTTTCTTT. It translates to CSVERTGVNTEAFF.

The V gene is TRBV27, the J gene TRBJ2-1; possibly TRBD1 for D (5 bases). Germline V gene lookup returns CDR1 MNHEY and CDR2 SMNVEV (reference sequence). The CDR3 is made up of 13 amino acids. Deletions cut 2 bases from V and 8 bases from J, with 10 bases between. The CDR3 region has the DNA TGTGCCAGCAGTTTAGGTGGGGCCCATGAGCAGTTCTTC. This encodes CASSLGGAHEQFF.

The chain employs TRBV3-1 and TRBJ1-6; TRBD1 agrees at 7 bases. Germline CDR1 and CDR2: LGHDT and YNNKEL (reference sequence). The CDR3 consists of 17 residues. The junction had 9 bases not matched to a gene; V was cut back by 1 base and J by 6 bases. Here the CDR3 reads CASSQGMTGQFNSPLHF. CDR3 nucleotides: TGTGCCAGCAGCCAAGGTATGACGGGACAGTTTAATTCACCCCTCCACTTT.

This clonotype was seen only a few times. The rearrangement uses TRBV20-1 and TRBJ1-5; no firm D call. This CDR3 contains 15 residues. V was pared by 0 bases and J by 1 base, with 10 bases between. Per the germline V gene, CDR1 is DFQATT and CDR2 is SNEGSKA (reference sequence). As DNA, the CDR3 is TGCAGTGCTAGAGAGAGCCTTCTAAGCAATCAGCCCCAGCATTTT. Amino acid sequence: CSARESLLSNQPQHF.

This clonotype came up a few times. The chain employs TRBV7-9 and TRBJ1-1; D might be TRBD1 (6 bases). Germline loops: CDR1 SEHNR, CDR2 FQNEAQ (reference sequence). Trimming took 5 bases from V and 1 from J, leaving 11 bases between them. CDR3 length: 14 amino acids. DNA of the CDR3: TGTGCCAGCAGCCCGACGACAGGGAACACTGAAGCTTTCTTT. As protein: CASSPTTGNTEAFF.

This clonotype was seen ten or more times. The chain joins TRBV20-1 to TRBJ2-3; 7 nucleotides line up with TRBD2. This CDR3 spans 15 amino acids. With 0 bases clipped from V and 6 bases from J, the junction kept 9 bases outside the gene matches. Germline V lookup: CDR1 DFQATT, CDR2 SNEGSKA (reference sequence). As DNA, the CDR3 is TGCAGTGCTAGAGATCCAGAGCGGGGTAGCGATACGCAGTATTTT. The encoded protein is CSARDPERGSDTQYF.

This clonotype was seen repeatedly, ten times or more. Here the CDR3 DNA reads TGCAGTGCTAGAGGCCAAGGGGGCGCGGGGAACACTGAAGCTTTCTTT. Its translation: CSARGQGGAGNTEAFF. The chain recombines TRBV20-1 with TRBJ1-1; 7 nucleotides agree with TRBD1. Germline CDR1 reads DFQATT; CDR2 reads SNEGSKA (reference sequence). The ends lost 1 base at V and 1 base at J; junction bases unmatched: 9. This CDR3 contains 16 residues.

The sample holds a few counts of this clonotype. The chain couples TRBV27 to TRBJ2-7, with TRBD1 matching 9 bases. The CDR3 covers 14 residues. After removal of 5 bases from V and 7 bases from J, the junction contained 9 bases not matched to a gene. Germline V gives CDR1 MNHEY, CDR2 SMNVEV (reference sequence). The CDR3 DNA is TGTGCCAGCAGTCTCACCGGGACAGGGAATGAGCAGTACTTC. Translation: CASSLTGTGNEQYF.